This is a list of T cell receptor beta chains from one sample in a study of response to subunit inactivated influenza vaccine. TCRdb re-derived calls from the RT-PCR reads in MiXCR, one entry per CDR3 protein. Of about 500,000 distinct CDR3 sequences listed, about 15% are singletons. This specimen was CD4+ T cells sorted from PBMCs, taken around 25 months after vaccination. The source of these receptors is a man aged 45 to 75 who received an inactivated influenza vaccine. Each CDR3 is given with its conserved first and last residue.

CDR3	length	V	J
CASRSGGALAGELFF	15	TRBV7-7	TRBJ2-2
CASSLLVTRYQETQYF	16	TRBV7-2	TRBJ2-5
CASSRDRVQEQFF	13	TRBV12-3/TRBV12-4	TRBJ2-1
CASSSSDRVRYEQYF	15	TRBV12-3/TRBV12-4	TRBJ2-7
CASRGTGSSEAFF	13	TRBV6-1	TRBJ1-1
CASSSGTSGGYETQYF	16	TRBV7-2	TRBJ2-5
CAISDLPSGTLGIEQYF	17	TRBV10-3	TRBJ2-7
CASSFSGRDTGELFF	15	TRBV5-1	TRBJ2-2
CATTTGPPNTGELFF	15	TRBV5-1	TRBJ2-2
CSVALAGYNEQFF	13	TRBV29-1	TRBJ2-1
CSVEIPSAGYEQYF	14	TRBV29-1	TRBJ2-7
CASEGASSYNSPLHF	15	TRBV28	TRBJ1-6
CASSQDRASGELFF	14	TRBV7-7	TRBJ2-2
CASSELGLAGGEQFF	15	TRBV2	TRBJ2-1
CSAKKLAGNAYEQYF	15	TRBV20-1	TRBJ2-7
CASRIGGLAGSGYNEQFF	18	TRBV28	TRBJ2-1
CASSQTSGGVWQYF	14	TRBV6-1	TRBJ2-7
CASSLDSASNEQFF	14	TRBV11-3	TRBJ2-1
CASSRPGVNEKLFF	14	TRBV18	TRBJ1-4
CASSESPYTEAFF	13	TRBV10-1	TRBJ1-1
CASSSPTGGNFYTEAFF	17	TRBV6-2/TRBV6-3	TRBJ1-1
CASSLRRRGLQETQYF	16	TRBV7-9	TRBJ2-5
CATRRGQDQETQYF	14	TRBV15	TRBJ2-5
CASSLELSSYEQYF	14	TRBV7-9	TRBJ2-7
CSARKRGSTDTQYF	14	TRBV20-1	TRBJ2-3
CSASLGGGRRSTDTQYF	17	TRBV20-1	TRBJ2-3
CASRWDRGPNEKLFF	15	TRBV5-1	TRBJ1-4
CASGRASHYEQYF	13	TRBV28	TRBJ2-7
CASSLSRPSGEQFF	14	TRBV7-2	TRBJ2-1
CASSQEGTTPSYEQYF	16	TRBV4-3	TRBJ2-7
CASSNSGATYNEQFF	15	TRBV7-2	TRBJ2-1
CASSQAGQNTEAFF	14	TRBV3-1	TRBJ1-1
CASSPPGLGGGHEQFF	16	TRBV7-2	TRBJ2-1
CSVEGSGQNTGELFF	15	TRBV29-1	TRBJ2-2
CASSLTSGRADTQYF	15	TRBV7-3	TRBJ2-3
CASSLAGRGTYNEQFF	16	TRBV7-8	TRBJ2-1
CASRRYPLAGVTYNEQFF	18	TRBV11-1	TRBJ2-1
CANPRTGTNCTTEAFF	16	TRBV21-1	TRBJ1-1
CASSSPPGGRRGNTIYF	17	TRBV11-2	TRBJ1-3
CASSPGPSGGGELFF	15	TRBV11-2	TRBJ2-2
CSAYRSGQGKAFF	13	TRBV20-1	TRBJ1-1
CSAPSTDTQYF	11	TRBV20-1	TRBJ2-3
CSGRQGLNTEAFF	13	TRBV29-1	TRBJ1-1
CASAGTLDIRTDTQYF	16	TRBV28	TRBJ2-3
CASSPGTRPPDTQYF	15	TRBV6-2/TRBV6-3	TRBJ2-3
CASSGRANQPQHF	13	TRBV12-3/TRBV12-4	TRBJ1-5
CASSKDKEGNTEAFF	15	TRBV21-1	TRBJ1-1
CSASSGSGNSYEQYF	15	TRBV20-1	TRBJ2-7
CASSPGSGGLRETQYF	16	TRBV5-1	TRBJ2-5